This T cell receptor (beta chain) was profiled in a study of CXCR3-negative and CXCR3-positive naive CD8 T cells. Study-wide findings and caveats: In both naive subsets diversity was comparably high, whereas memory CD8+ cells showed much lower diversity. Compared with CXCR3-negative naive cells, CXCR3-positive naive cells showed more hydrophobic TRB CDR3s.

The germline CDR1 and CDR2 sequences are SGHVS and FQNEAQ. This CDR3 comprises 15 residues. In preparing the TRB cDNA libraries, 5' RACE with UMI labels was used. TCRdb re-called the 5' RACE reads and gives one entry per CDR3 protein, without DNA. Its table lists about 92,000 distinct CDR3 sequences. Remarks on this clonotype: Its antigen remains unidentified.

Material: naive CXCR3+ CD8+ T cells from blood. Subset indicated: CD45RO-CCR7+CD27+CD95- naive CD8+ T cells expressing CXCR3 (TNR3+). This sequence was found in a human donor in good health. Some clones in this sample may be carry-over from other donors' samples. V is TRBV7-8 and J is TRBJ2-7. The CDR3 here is CASSLALVSSYEQYF.